Shown below are 5 T cell receptor beta chains from a single sample sequenced in a study of OX40 agonist ivuxolimab in advanced cancers. The protocol used for the library was the immunoSEQ multiplex PCR assay. In its TCRdb copy, this immuneACCESS table keeps in-frame sequences only and misses some clones. Where compared with another copy, unresolved V genes explain less than half of these, and the others have no known cause. The sample table holds about 38,000 clones, of which 89% were seen once. The top ten hold about 43% of the sample. The specimen was CD4+ or CD8+ T cells sorted from blood, collected in a trial of the OX40 agonist ivuxolimab. Source of these receptors: an adult with an advanced solid tumor such as melanoma, head and neck, liver or kidney cancer.

The rearrangement uses TRBV5-6 and TRBJ2-1; D is unresolved. This CDR3 is built from 13 residues. V was pared by 4 bases and J by 7 bases, with 12 bases between. Germline-derived CDR1 and CDR2 are SGHDT and YYEEEE. CDR3: CASSTGLLNEQFF. The DNA of the CDR3 is TGTGCCAGCAGCACCGGCCTTTTAAATGAGCAGTTCTTC.

The chain carries TRBV28 and TRBJ1-1; the match to TRBD1 covers 12 bases. The CDR3 is made up of 15 amino acids. Germline loops: CDR1 MDHEN, CDR2 SYDVKM. The J segment lost 5 bases and the V segment lost 8 bases, leaving 9 bases of the junction unmatched. The CDR3 DNA is TGTGCCAGCGAACTGGGACAGGGGGCGGGGACTGAAGCTTTCTTT. Its protein product is CASELGQGAGTEAFF.

This chain joins TRBV4-2 and TRBJ2-3; TRBD1 matches at 11 bases. Germline V gene sequence: CDR1 LGHNA, CDR2 YNFKEQ. V lost 0 bases and J lost 4; bases outside the gene matches: 3. The CDR3 loop spans 16 amino acids. In DNA, the CDR3 is TGTGCCAGCAGCCAAGATCCGGGACAGGGGGCAGATACGCAGTATTTT. Protein product: CASSQDPGQGADTQYF.

The gene calls are TRBV6-5 and TRBJ2-5; D may be TRBD2 (5 bases). Germline CDR1 and CDR2: MNHEY and SVGAGI. This CDR3 is 14 amino acids long. Deletions cut 7 bases from V and 2 bases from J, with 14 bases between. As DNA, the CDR3 is TGTGCCAGCATAGGGAGCCTGGGGCAAGAGACCCAGTACTTC. Amino acid sequence: CASIGSLGQETQYF.

The chain has TRBV11-2 and TRBJ2-3; 7 bases are shared with TRBD1. Germline assignment: CDR1 SGHAT and CDR2 FQNNGV. The CDR3 loop spans 15 amino acids. Losses at the gene ends were 3 bases for V and 2 bases for J; bases not matched to a gene: 5. CDR3 sequence reads: CASSFRTGLTDTQYF. For the CDR3, the DNA is TGTGCCAGCAGCTTCCGGACAGGTCTCACAGATACGCAGTATTTT.